This entry lists 3 T cell receptor beta chains sequenced from one sample in a study of Ad26.COV2.S vaccination and SARS-CoV-2 variants. The treatment here: over 15 received Ad26.COV2.S at low or high dose, single or two shots; 5 received placebo; per-sample allocation not given. All samples were drawn on day 63, counting from the first vaccine or placebo injection. The assay was immunoSEQ multiplex PCR, and TCRdb's table has in-frame clones only and misses some. The table shows hundreds of thousands of clones, with 80% to 90% occurring only once. Source: peripheral blood, taken in a trial of Ad26.COV2.S vaccine versus placebo. The origin of the receptors is a person between 18 and 60 years old who received the Ad26.COV2.S COVID-19 vaccine or a placebo.

The chain links TRBV4-2 to TRBJ2-3; D gene ambiguous. Germline V lookup: CDR1 LGHNA, CDR2 YNFKEQ. This CDR3 has 13 amino acids. V was shortened by 1 base and J by 6 bases, with 8 bases between the two germline ends. CDR3 bases: TGTGCCAGCAGCCAAGGCATTGGGGATACGCAGTATTTT. Translation: CASSQGIGDTQYF.

This clone was found once. The chain employs TRBV30 and TRBJ2-2; D perhaps matches TRBD2 (7 bases). V dropped 0 bases and J dropped 4 bases, with 18 bases sitting between them. Per germline, CDR1 GTSNPN and CDR2 SVGIG (reference sequence). The CDR3 is 17 residues long. CDR3 bases: TGTGCCTGGAGTGTACGGGGGGCAGGGTCTCGCACCGGGGAGCTGTTTTTT. This translates into CAWSVRGAGSRTGELFF.

J is TRBJ2-3 and V is TRBV19, with TRBD2 as a possible D gene (7 bases). In germline, CDR1 is LNHDA, CDR2 SQIVND (reference sequence). This CDR3 is 15 amino acids long. The V and J ends lost 3 bases and 2 bases respectively, with 12 bases between them. The CDR3 reads CASSMGGAYTDTQYF. The CDR3 region has the DNA TGTGCCAGTAGTATGGGGGGGGCCTACACAGATACGCAGTATTTT.